This entry features one T cell receptor (beta chain) sequence. Replicate PCRs from sorted subsets contained roughly 220 ng DNA, which is some 30,000 T cell genomes. The table came from immunoSEQ multiplex PCR; TCRdb's copy has only in-frame clones and leaves some out. The sample holds approximately 1,500,000 clones, nearly 99% seen once. The sample belongs to a study of shared clonotypes between healthy human individuals. The CDR3 consists of 15 residues. Germline V lookup: CDR1 SGHRS, CDR2 YFSETQ. Trimming removed 4 bases from V and 7 bases from J, with 21 bases in between. The sequencing input was naive CD4+ T cells sorted from blood. Described subset: CD45RA+ positively selected. The receptor was derived from a man in his thirties or forties in good health. The gene calls are TRBV5-1 and TRBJ2-7; D remains ambiguous. This CDR3 reads CASSAPQSYVLEQYF. The CDR3 region has the DNA TGCGCCAGCAGCGCACCTCAGAGTTACGTTTTGGAGCAGTACTTC.